This TCR beta chain was identified during a study of T cells after yellow fever vaccination. Overall study: With SMART-Seq v4 Ultra Low Input, the fractions containing low cell numbers were prepared.

Comment on this clonotype: Its antigen is still unknown.

Each CDR3 protein is one row after TCRdb ran MiXCR on the 5' RACE reads. Here the sample spans hundreds of thousands of distinct CDR3 sequences, approximately 12% being singletons. Study-level points and caveats: Abundant bulk-population clonotypes could contaminate the FACS-sorted repertoires. Subsequent booster samples again held most clones from primary vaccination (more than 95% CD4, just under 90% CD8).

Trimming cost V 5 bases and J 4 bases; bases outside gene matches: 11. CDR3 length: 14 amino acids. Looked up from germline, CDR1 is SQVTM and CDR2 is ANQGSEA. Source: PBMCs, taken on the day of the yellow fever booster vaccination. The TCR was taken from a young man who received the YFV17D yellow fever vaccine. This chain uses TRBV29-1 with TRBJ2-7; 7 bases line up with TRBD1. The CDR3 loop reads CSVYTGALGYEQYF. The CDR3 DNA follows: TGCAGCGTTTATACAGGGGCCCTAGGGTACGAGCAGTACTTC.